A single sample gave rise to the 11 T cell receptor beta chains below, sequenced in a study of T cell changes during pregnancy in multiple sclerosis. TCRdb's copy holds only in-frame clones and misses some; the assay was immunoSEQ multiplex PCR. The repertoire includes 35,000 to 50,000 clones, around 90% of them detected once, and about 0.43% sits in the top ten. The sequences come from CD4+ T cells from peripheral blood mononuclear cells, collected in the third trimester of pregnancy. Source of these receptors: a female donor in good health, enrolled as a control in a pregnancy study.

The CDR3, as DNA: TGTGCCAGCAGGCAAAGCGGGAACACTGAAGCTTTCTTT. It translates to CASRQSGNTEAFF. The chain joins TRBV6-1 to TRBJ1-1; D is unresolved. The CDR3 sequence is 13 residues long. Germline V gene lookup returns CDR1 MNHNS and CDR2 SASEGT. V gave up 6 bases and J gave up 1 base, with 9 bases separating them.

The chain is built from TRBV28 and TRBJ1-2, with D maybe TRBD1 (5 bases). V lost 6 bases and J 8 bases, leaving 25 bases between the germline ends. The CDR3 is made up of 16 amino acids. Looked up from germline, CDR1 is MDHEN and CDR2 is SYDVKM. CDR3 amino acids: CASSLPGANIKEGYTF. DNA of the CDR3: TGTGCCAGCAGCCTCCCTGGGGCTAATATTAAGGAGGGCTACACCTTC.

This chain links TRBV15 with TRBJ1-4, with D perhaps TRBD1 (5 bases). This CDR3 region has 15 residues. The V end lost 0 bases, the J end lost 2 bases, and 7 bases lay between the germline ends. In germline, CDR1 is LNHNV, CDR2 YYDKDF (reference sequence). In DNA form, the CDR3 reads TGTGCCACCAGCAGAGATCCAGGGACTAATGAAAAACTGTTTTTT. Amino acids: CATSRDPGTNEKLFF.

The chain joins TRBV18 to TRBJ1-1, with D possibly being TRBD1 (6 bases). Per the germline V gene, CDR1 is KGHSH and CDR2 is LQKENI. The V and J ends lost 3 bases and 7 bases respectively, with 12 bases between them. The CDR3 runs 13 residues. The CDR3 bases are TGTGCCAGCTCACCGGCAGGGGAACGTGAAGCTTTCTTT. This gives the protein CASSPAGEREAFF.

This chain links TRBV2 with TRBJ2-1; D gene uncertain. The CDR3 loop spans 13 amino acids. CDR1 SNHLY and CDR2 FYNNEI come from the germline V gene. Deletions cut 3 bases from V and 9 bases from J, with 12 bases between. CDR3: CASSEEGRSEQFF. The CDR3 nucleotides read TGTGCCAGCAGTGAGGAAGGTCGGAGTGAGCAGTTCTTC.

The gene calls are TRBV28 and TRBJ1-1; TRBD1 might be the D (6 bases). The germline gives CDR1 MDHEN, CDR2 SYDVKM. V was cut by 1 base and J by 3 bases, with 15 bases left in between. There are 16 residues in the CDR3. The CDR3 DNA reads TGTGCCAGCAGTTTATCTATGGGGGCGGTGGACACTGAAGCTTTCTTT. Encoded protein: CASSLSMGAVDTEAFF. The variable domain in full, completed from reference TRBV28 and TRBJ1-1, reads DVKVTQSSRYLVKRTGEKVFLECVQDMDHENMFWYRQDPGLGLRLIYFSYDVKMKEKGDIPEGYSVSREKKERFSLILESASTNQTSMYLCASSLSMGAVDTEAFFGQGTRLTVV.

J is TRBJ2-1 and V is TRBV29-1, with 7 bases lining up with TRBD2. The CDR3 loop spans 14 amino acids. Looked up from germline, CDR1 is SQVTM and CDR2 is ANQGSEA. Losses at the gene ends were 5 bases for V and 2 bases for J; bases not matched to a gene: 6. CDR3 sequence reads: CSVFSSGTYNEQFF. CDR3 nucleotides: TGCAGCGTTTTTTCTAGCGGAACCTACAATGAGCAGTTCTTC.

The table lists this clone with a count of one. The gene calls are TRBV4-1 and TRBJ1-5; possibly TRBD1 for D (5 bases). V lost 1 base to trimming and J lost 2 bases, with 12 bases between them. Germline values: CDR1 MGHRA, CDR2 YSYEKL. This CDR3 contains 16 residues. The CDR3 region has the DNA TGCGCCAGCAGCCAAGGGAGGGGTGGAGGCAATCAGCCCCAGCATTTT. It codes for CASSQGRGGGNQPQHF.

V gene TRBV19 combines with J gene TRBJ1-1, with TRBD1 matching over 7 bases. V trimming: 9 bases; J trimming: 2 bases; junction bases outside the gene matches: 9. This CDR3 region has 14 residues. Germline V CDR1 and CDR2: LNHDA, SQIVND (reference sequence). The CDR3 protein is CASRTGRLNTEAFF. CDR3 bases: TGTGCCAGCCGGACAGGCCGACTAAACACTGAAGCTTTCTTT.

V usage is TRBV5-5 and J usage is TRBJ2-3; unclear D gene. V lost 1 base to trimming and J lost 5 bases, with 8 bases between them. The CDR3 loop spans 13 amino acids. The V gene's germline CDR1 is SGHKS and CDR2 YYEKEE (reference sequence). The CDR3 loop is CASSLRTVDTQYF. The DNA for the CDR3 is TGTGCCAGCAGCTTGCGTACGGTAGATACGCAGTATTTT.

The J gene is TRBJ2-1, the V gene TRBV18, with 7 bases that match TRBD1. From germline, CDR1 is KGHSH and CDR2 LQKENI. The CDR3 is 13 residues long. V dropped 3 bases and J dropped 5; count of bases not matched to a gene: 1. The CDR3 nucleotides read TGTGCCAGCTCACCGGACAGGCACAATGAGCAGTTCTTC. Translation: CASSPDRHNEQFF.